The 28 T cell receptor beta chains below all came from one sample that was sequenced in a study of T-cell reconstitution after alpha-beta-depleted transplantation in children. Unique molecular identifiers were used in preparing the TCRbeta library. TCRdb ran MiXCR on the PCR reads and lists one entry per CDR3 protein. The sample holds some 600,000 distinct CDR3 sequences, roughly 13% seen once. The starting material was PBMCs, mostly from graft donor cells, obtained 360 days after TCRalphabeta/CD19-depleted stem cell transplant. The receptors were gathered from a male patient younger than 18 who had a stem cell transplant for acute myeloid leukemia, so the T cells may come from the graft donor.

This clonotype was counted at least ten times. The CDR3 sequence: CSARAPSGRAWNEQFF. The CDR3 bases are TGCAGTGCTAGAGCCCCTAGCGGGAGGGCCTGGAATGAGCAGTTCTTC. The rearrangement uses TRBV20-1 and TRBJ2-1; 12 bases map to TRBD2. The J segment lost 7 bases and the V segment lost 1 base, leaving 8 bases of the junction unmatched. Germline V gene data show CDR1 as DFQATT and CDR2 as SNEGSKA (reference sequence). The CDR3 runs to 16 residues.

The chain is built from TRBV3-1 and TRBJ2-7, with D possibly matching TRBD1 (5 bases). Germline V lookup: CDR1 LGHDT, CDR2 YNNKEL (reference sequence). Trimming stripped 2 bases from V and 0 bases from J, with 17 bases between. This CDR3 region has 17 residues. The CDR3, as DNA: TGTGCCAGCAGCCAAAAGATGGGGCTTCTGAGCTCCTACGAGCAGTACTTC. Protein product: CASSQKMGLLSSYEQYF.

A note on this clonotype: Without the conserved terminal phenylalanine or tryptophan, this CDR3 likely stems from a read error. The chain's CDR3 is CASSPTGNGNTIYC. As DNA, the CDR3 is TGTGCCAGCTCACCTACAGGGAACGGAAACACCATATATTGT. V gene TRBV18 combines with J gene TRBJ1-3, with D possibly matching TRBD1 (6 bases). V dropped 3 bases and J dropped 4 bases, with 10 bases sitting between them. Germline V CDR1 and CDR2: KGHSH, LQKENI. This CDR3 has 14 residues.

The chain has TRBV29-1 and TRBJ2-7, with TRBD2 matching over 12 bases. There are 19 residues in the CDR3. Per the germline V gene, CDR1 is SQVTM and CDR2 is ANQGSEA. V lost 4 bases to trimming and J lost 5 bases; unmatched junction nucleotides: 21. In nucleotides, the CDR3 is TGCAGCGTTGGGGCTAGCGGGAGGGCCTCCCGGACTTTAAGGGACGAGCAGTACTTC. The encoded protein is CSVGASGRASRTLRDEQYF.

The V and J genes are TRBV12-3 or TRBV12-4 and TRBJ2-5; D not resolved. The CDR3 totals 14 residues. V was clipped by 6 bases and J by 1 base, with 12 bases between them. CDR3 residues: CASSPDRTQETQYF. For the CDR3, the DNA is TGTGCCAGCAGCCCGGACCGCACCCAAGAGACCCAGTACTTC.

The gene calls are TRBV6-6 and TRBJ1-1; D call uncertain. V was clipped by 6 bases and J by 5 bases, with 10 bases between them. Germline V gene data show CDR1 as MNHNY and CDR2 as SVGAGI (reference sequence). The CDR3 covers 12 residues. The CDR3 nucleotides read TGTGCCAGCAGGCCGCCCCCAACTGAAGCTTTCTTT. It specifies CASRPPPTEAFF.

There are a few counts of this clonotype. The rearrangement uses TRBV6-1 and TRBJ2-1; 11 bases agree with TRBD2. The ends lost 6 bases at V and 2 bases at J; junction bases unmatched: 6. The CDR3 spans 16 residues. CDR1 and CDR2 from the germline V gene are MNHNS and SASEGT. CDR3 loop: CASRVAGGPPYNEQFF. For the CDR3, the DNA is TGTGCCAGCAGGGTAGCGGGAGGGCCCCCCTACAATGAGCAGTTCTTC.

This clonotype appeared many times. The rearrangement links TRBV12-3 or TRBV12-4 to TRBJ2-1; possible D gene TRBD2, 6 bases. V lost 6 bases, J lost 4 bases, and 19 bases lay in between. The CDR3 length is 16 residues. CDR3 sequence: CASSSPGAGRYNEQFF. CDR3 nucleotide sequence: TGTGCCAGCAGCTCCCCTGGTGCGGGACGATACAATGAGCAGTTCTTC.

As concerns this clonotype: One end of the junction is discordant with germline, which a read error may explain. The CDR3 DNA reads TGTACCAGCCGGGGCCTGCCCCCGACTAGCGGGAGAAAAACCGGGGAGCTGTTTTTT. It is translated as CTSRGLPPTSGRKTGELFF. The chain links TRBV3-1 to TRBJ2-2, with 12 nucleotides matching TRBD2. Per germline, CDR1 LGHDT and CDR2 YNNKEL (reference sequence). The CDR3 sequence is 19 residues long.

There are a few counts of this clonotype. The chain is built from TRBV20-1 and TRBJ2-1; D is unresolved. Trimming removed 6 bases from V and 4 bases from J, with 19 bases in between. The CDR3 is 15 residues long. Per germline, CDR1 DFQATT and CDR2 SNEGSKA (reference sequence). The CDR3 bases are TGCAGTGCCCCCAAATTCCCGTTAGAATACAATGAGCAGTTCTTC. Encoded protein: CSAPKFPLEYNEQFF.

This rearrangement joins TRBV5-1 to TRBJ2-7; no firm D call. Germline assignment: CDR1 SGHRS and CDR2 YFSETQ. This CDR3 comprises 13 residues. The germline V and J ends were trimmed by 2 bases and 1 base, with 7 bases remaining between them. The CDR3 loop is CASSFQESYEQYF. For the CDR3, the DNA is TGCGCCAGCAGCTTCCAGGAGTCCTACGAGCAGTACTTC. Supplemented by reference TRBV5-1 and TRBJ2-7, the full variable domain reads KAGVTQTPRYLIKTRGQQVTLSCSPISGHRSVSWYQQTPGQGLQFLFEYFSETQRNKGNFPGRFSGRQFSNSRSEMNVSTLELGDSALYLCASSFQESYEQYFGPGTRLTVT.

V is TRBV11-1 and J is TRBJ2-2; the match to TRBD2 covers 8 bases. Germline values: CDR1 SGHAT, CDR2 FQDESV (reference sequence). This CDR3 is built from 18 residues. Trimming took 2 bases from V and 1 from J; bases not matched to a gene: 9. The CDR3 DNA sequence: TGTGCCAGCAGCTTAATCAGGGGCACTAGCGGGAACACCGGGGAGCTGTTTTTT. Its translation is CASSLIRGTSGNTGELFF.

The V call is TRBV10-3, the J call TRBJ2-3; 10 nucleotides line up with TRBD2. This CDR3 is built from 15 residues. The germline V gene has CDR1 ENHRY and CDR2 SYGVKD. V lost 5 bases, J lost 3 bases, and 5 bases stayed unmatched. The CDR3 nucleotides are TGTGCCATCAGTAGCGGGAGGGGCTGGACAGATACGCAGTATTTT. This gives the protein CAISSGRGWTDTQYF.

The DNA for the CDR3 is TGTGCCAGCAGTTTGGCGGGACTCAAAACCGGGGAGCTGTTTTTT. Encoded protein: CASSLAGLKTGELFF. The V gene is TRBV28, the J gene TRBJ2-2, with D possibly TRBD2 on 6 matching bases. Between the trimmed V and J ends, which lost 3 bases and 5 bases, there was a span of 13 bases. Germline assignment: CDR1 MDHEN and CDR2 SYDVKM. The CDR3 has 15 amino acids. Combining the CDR3 with reference TRBV28 and TRBJ2-2 gives the whole variable domain DVKVTQSSRYLVKRTGEKVFLECVQDMDHENMFWYRQDPGLGLRLIYFSYDVKMKEKGDIPEGYSVSREKKERFSLILESASTNQTSMYLCASSLAGLKTGELFFGEGSRLTVL.

The chain carries TRBV7-3 and TRBJ2-1; D could derive from TRBD1 or TRBD2 (5 bases each). Germline CDR1 reads SGHTA; CDR2 reads FQGTGA. The CDR3 length is 15 residues. Trimming took off 1 base at V and 8 bases at J, with 15 bases between the two ends. The CDR3 DNA reads as TGTGCCAGCAGCTTAAGATTCGGGGCCCCCGATGAGCAGTTCTTC. Amino acids: CASSLRFGAPDEQFF.

The chain is built from TRBV6-1 and TRBJ2-1, with D uncertain. Germline lookup yields CDR1 MNHNS and CDR2 SASEGT. V gave up 5 bases and J gave up 3 bases, with 8 bases separating them. This CDR3 comprises 13 residues. The CDR3 DNA follows: TGTGCCAGCAGTCAACCCGTCTACAATGAGCAGTTCTTC. Translating gives CASSQPVYNEQFF.

J is TRBJ2-7 and V is TRBV7-3; 12 nucleotides line up with TRBD2. The J segment lost 6 bases and the V segment lost 0 bases, leaving 6 bases of the junction unmatched. Per the germline V gene, CDR1 is SGHTA and CDR2 is FQGTGA. The CDR3 runs 16 residues. The DNA for the CDR3 is TGTGCCAGCAGCTTAACCGGACTAGCGGGAAATCGCGAGCAGTACTTC. Its translation: CASSLTGLAGNREQYF.

This clonotype has more than one count but fewer than ten. The chain has TRBV3-1 and TRBJ2-2, with a weak D call TRBD2 (5 bases). The germline V gene has CDR1 LGHDT and CDR2 YNNKEL (reference sequence). The CDR3 extends over 14 amino acids. Trimming pared 2 bases from V and 4 bases from J, leaving 8 bases between. The CDR3 protein is CASSQKLATGELFF. CDR3 nucleotide sequence: TGTGCCAGCAGCCAAAAGCTAGCCACCGGGGAGCTGTTTTTT.

This clonotype was counted only a few times. V usage is TRBV29-1 and J usage is TRBJ2-7, with 9 nucleotides matching TRBD1. The CDR3 contains 13 residues. Germline V CDR1 and CDR2: SQVTM, ANQGSEA. The junction had 4 bases not matched to a gene; V was cut back by 5 bases and J by 2 bases. CDR3: CSVRQGGAYEQYF. The CDR3 DNA reads as TGCAGCGTTCGACAGGGGGGGGCCTACGAGCAGTACTTC.

The CDR3 loop reads CASSLSLGDRGAEAFF. CDR3 nucleotide sequence: TGTGCCAGCAGTTTATCTTTAGGGGACAGAGGAGCTGAAGCTTTCTTT. The V and J genes are TRBV27 and TRBJ1-1; TRBD1 agrees at 7 bases. Germline values: CDR1 MNHEY, CDR2 SMNVEV (reference sequence). Germline trimming cut 0 bases from V and 6 bases from J; bases unmatched to any gene: 10. The CDR3 has 16 residues.

This clonotype was observed a handful of times. The CDR3 here is CASNPVTDTQYF. DNA for the CDR3: TGTGCCAGCAACCCCGTAACAGATACGCAGTATTTT. This chain uses TRBV12-3 or TRBV12-4 with TRBJ2-3; D not resolved. CDR3 size: 12 residues. The germline V and J ends were trimmed by 7 bases and 3 bases, with 8 bases remaining between them.

Only a few counts were recorded for this clonotype. The V and J genes are TRBV2 and TRBJ2-2, with 10 bases that match TRBD2. The CDR3 covers 16 residues. Germline V gene sequence: CDR1 SNHLY, CDR2 FYNNEI. V shed 6 bases and J 4 bases; nucleotides not matched to a gene: 8. The CDR3 protein is CASRNTGTSATGELFF. The CDR3 DNA reads TGTGCCAGCAGGAATACGGGGACTAGCGCCACCGGGGAGCTGTTTTTT.

This clonotype was seen more than once but under ten times. The V and J genes are TRBV6-5 and TRBJ2-1, with D perhaps TRBD1 or TRBD2 (5 bases each). This CDR3 has 18 amino acids. Germline V gives CDR1 MNHEY, CDR2 SVGAGI. Trimming took 2 bases from V and 6 from J, leaving 23 bases between them. The CDR3: CASSYEAVWPEGSNEQFF. The CDR3 DNA sequence: TGTGCCAGCAGTTACGAGGCAGTGTGGCCCGAGGGGTCCAATGAGCAGTTCTTC.

The V and J genes are TRBV24-1 and TRBJ2-7, with D uncertain. The V gene's germline CDR1 is KGHDR and CDR2 SFDVKD. V shed 3 bases and J shed 11 bases, with 13 bases lying between them. The CDR3 contains 12 residues. As DNA, the CDR3 is TGTGCCACCAGTGATCCTCTTTGCGTGGAGTACTTC. Translated, it gives CATSDPLCVEYF.

The genes are TRBV6-2 or TRBV6-3 and TRBJ2-7, with TRBD1 identical over 10 bases. Germline CDR1 reads MNHEY; CDR2 reads SVGEGT. Trimming at V came to 2 bases and at J to 0 bases, leaving 4 bases not matched to a gene. The CDR3 spans 16 residues. Written as DNA, the CDR3 is TGTGCCAGCAGTTACCACGGGACAGGGGCCTCCTACGAGCAGTACTTC. It translates to CASSYHGTGASYEQYF.

The chain has TRBV20-1 and TRBJ2-1, with 9 bases identical to TRBD2. The CDR3 is 15 amino acids. Per germline, CDR1 DFQATT and CDR2 SNEGSKA (reference sequence). The junction had 7 bases not matched to a gene; V was cut back by 3 bases and J by 4 bases. The CDR3 loop is CSARNPAGGYNEQFF. The CDR3 DNA reads as TGCAGTGCTAGGAATCCAGCGGGGGGTTACAATGAGCAGTTCTTC.

This clonotype was counted between two and nine times. The chain recombines TRBV15 with TRBJ2-2; D call uncertain. Trimming pared 5 bases from V and 4 bases from J, leaving 11 bases between. This CDR3 is 14 amino acids long. Germline lookup yields CDR1 LNHNV and CDR2 YYDKDF (reference sequence). CDR3 loop: CATSVLLGTGELFF. Here the CDR3 DNA reads TGTGCCACCAGCGTACTGTTGGGCACCGGGGAGCTGTTTTTT.

V usage is TRBV12-3 or TRBV12-4 and J usage is TRBJ1-2, with a possible D match to TRBD1 (5 bases). CDR3 length equals 15 residues. V lost 4 bases to trimming and J lost 3 bases, with 15 bases between them. Here the CDR3 DNA reads TGTGCCAGCAGTTCGGCCGACAGTCTCTACTATGGCTACACCTTC. Amino acid sequence: CASSSADSLYYGYTF.